The clone carrying this TCR beta chain was seen a handful of times. Its antigen remains unidentified. This CDR3 is built from 16 residues. V shed 2 bases, J shed 6 bases, and the junction held 13 bases outside the gene matches. Germline V gives CDR1 SNHLY, CDR2 FYNNEI. This specimen comes from a study of cytomegalovirus exposure and HLA in healthy donors. This PCR relied on a set of 60 Vbeta primers and 13 Jbeta primers. Sequenced by immunoSEQ multiplex PCR; TCRdb stores in-frame clones only, minus some. The table has approximately 210,000 clones, approximately 86% seen once; the top ten hold approximately 2%. Study-wide results and limits: Most TCR sequences were uncommon, yet certain public TCRs appeared in many donors.

Material: PBMCs. This clonotype originated in a young woman in good health and CMV-seronegative. The rearrangement uses TRBV2 and TRBJ2-7, with 7 positions matching TRBD1. CDR3 sequence reads: CASSERPTGYLLEQYF. DNA of the CDR3: TGTGCCAGCAGTGAAAGGCCGACAGGGTATCTCCTCGAGCAGTACTTC.